These 4 T cell receptor beta chains were all obtained from the same sample, sequenced in a study of T cell responses to AZD1222 COVID-19 vaccine listed by TCRdb under 2021. Library generation was performed with the immunoSEQ multiplex PCR assay. TCRdb re-hosts the immuneACCESS table, in-frame sequences only. Its copies lack some clones; in the studies checked, an unresolved V gene accounts for under half of them, and the cause for the rest is not known. This sample has roughly 250,000 clones in its table, and 93% of those were observed once. The ten largest clones represent 0.5% to 0.65% of the sample. Sample time point, as interpreted from the label and publication: baseline before first vaccination. This sample comprised peripheral blood, obtained on day 0 of AZD1222 vaccination. All receptors come from an adult in good health.

The chain is built from TRBV27 and TRBJ1-5, with D possibly being TRBD1 (5 bases). Germline V gives CDR1 MNHEY, CDR2 SMNVEV (reference sequence). This CDR3 spans 15 amino acids. Trimming removed 6 bases at V and 7 bases at J, with 19 bases between. CDR3: CASSEDITNRQPQHF. The DNA of the CDR3 is TGTGCCAGCAGCGAGGACATCACCAATAGGCAGCCCCAGCATTTT.

J is TRBJ2-1 and V is TRBV28, with 8 nucleotides matching TRBD2. With 6 bases clipped from V and 5 bases from J, the junction kept 12 bases outside the gene matches. Germline loops: CDR1 MDHEN, CDR2 SYDVKM. This CDR3 is 16 amino acids long. As DNA, the CDR3 is TGTGCCAGCAGGCCTCGCGACTATAGCGGGAACAATGAGCAGTTCTTC. This sequence encodes CASRPRDYSGNNEQFF.

V usage is TRBV29-1 and J usage is TRBJ1-2, with TRBD1 identical over 9 bases. CDR3 length: 12 residues. The germline V gene encodes CDR1 SQVTM and CDR2 ANQGSEA. V dropped 6 bases and J dropped 8; count of bases not matched to a gene: 7. This chain's CDR3 is CSVDGTGLGYTF. CDR3 nucleotide sequence: TGCAGCGTGGACGGGACAGGGCTCGGCTACACCTTC.

The chain carries TRBV28 and TRBJ1-5, with a tentative D call TRBD1 (5 bases). The CDR3 consists of 15 residues. V lost 3 bases to trimming and J lost 6 bases, with 15 bases between them. Germline V gives CDR1 MDHEN, CDR2 SYDVKM. CDR3 in amino acids: CASSFGWGRGQPQHF. The CDR3 DNA follows: TGTGCCAGCAGTTTTGGGTGGGGAAGGGGTCAGCCCCAGCATTTT. Full variable domain (remainder filled in from reference TRBV28 and TRBJ1-5): DVKVTQSSRYLVKRTGEKVFLECVQDMDHENMFWYRQDPGLGLRLIYFSYDVKMKEKGDIPEGYSVSREKKERFSLILESASTNQTSMYLCASSFGWGRGQPQHFGDGTRLSIL.